Listed below are T cell receptor beta chains from one sample, sequenced in a study of blood T cell repertoires in COVID-19. Assay used: immunoSEQ multiplex PCR; TCRdb lists only in-frame clones, some missing. The data contain approximately 150,000 clones, more than 75% of them seen just once; the ten biggest clones take up about 5%. The sequenced sample consisted of peripheral blood. These receptors originate from a woman in her fifties or sixties with acute or convalescent COVID-19. The CDR3 runs from the conserved cysteine through the conserved F or W. A D gene is named only where the DNA matches it firmly. Some rows mark clone size as missing; the rest say once, few, many or name a class of expanded clone.

>TRBD2|TRBV28|NA|TRBJ2-1
CASRGGNEQFF
TGTGCCAGCAGGGGGGGGAATGAGCAGTTCTTC
>NA|TRBV12-3/TRBV12-4|NA|TRBJ1-1
CASSFPYTEAFF
TGTGCCAGCAGTTTCCCCTATACTGAAGCTTTCTTT
>NA|TRBV9|NA|TRBJ1-1
CASSVNGGVNTEAFF
TGTGCCAGCAGCGTAAACGGCGGAGTAAACACTGAAGCTTTCTTT
>NA|TRBV28|NA|TRBJ1-1
CASSTGFGTEAFF
TGTGCCAGCTCTACAGGGTTCGGCACTGAAGCTTTCTTT
>NA|TRBV28|NA|TRBJ1-5
CASSRPGELRTLNQPQHF
TGTGCCAGCAGCCGACCGGGAGAACTCAGGACGTTGAATCAGCCCCAGCATTTT
>NA|TRBV6-2/TRBV6-3|NA|TRBJ2-1
CASSYGRNEQFF
TGTGCCAGCAGTTACGGCAGGAATGAGCAGTTCTTC
>TRBD1|TRBV28|few|TRBJ1-5
CASSPRQGSQPQHF
TGTGCCAGCAGTCCCCGACAGGGGAGTCAGCCCCAGCATTTT
>TRBD1|TRBV27|NA|TRBJ1-6
CASTPQGAGAASPLHF
TGTGCCAGCACTCCCCAGGGGGCAGGGGCCGCTTCACCCCTCCACTTT
>NA|TRBV6-2/TRBV6-3|NA|TRBJ2-1
CASSTSRVVEQFF
TGTGCCAGCAGCACAAGCCGGGTCGTTGAGCAGTTCTTC
>NA|TRBV9|once|TRBJ1-3
CASSVGSETGNTIYF
TGTGCCAGCAGCGTAGGATCCGAGACTGGAAACACCATATATTTT
>NA|TRBV6-1|NA|TRBJ1-2
CASSDPHGTTNYGYTF
TGTGCCAGCAGTGACCCCCACGGGACAACGAACTATGGCTACACCTTC
>NA|TRBV19|NA|TRBJ1-2
CASYGYGYTF
TGTGCCAGTTACGGCTATGGCTACACCTTC
>NA|TRBV7-9|NA|TRBJ1-1
CASSSTSAVRRTEAFF
TGTGCCAGCAGCTCCACGTCGGCGGTCCGGAGGACTGAAGCTTTCTTT
>NA|TRBV4-3|NA|TRBJ2-7
CASSQDPHTYEQYF
TGCGCCAGCAGCCAAGATCCACATACCTACGAGCAGTACTTC
>TRBD1|TRBV7-2|NA|TRBJ1-1
CASTRRQGNTEAFF
TGTGCCAGCACCCGCCGACAGGGAAACACTGAAGCTTTCTTT
>NA|TRBV29-1|NA|TRBJ1-1
CSVRSLRDTEAFF
TGCAGCGTTCGGTCTCTCAGGGACACTGAAGCTTTCTTT
>NA|TRBV7-9|NA|TRBJ2-1
CASGPGEPYNEQFF
TGTGCCAGCGGGCCAGGGGAACCATACAATGAGCAGTTCTTC
>NA|TRBV10-3|NA|TRBJ2-7
CAISDPSSYEQYF
TGTGCCATCAGTGACCCTAGCTCCTACGAGCAGTACTTC
>NA|TRBV5-4|NA|TRBJ2-5
CASSAVPGQETQYF
TGTGCCAGCAGCGCTGTTCCCGGACAGGAGACCCAGTACTTC
>NA|TRBV12-3/TRBV12-4|NA|TRBJ1-2
CASRGRANYGYTF
TGTGCCAGCAGGGGGAGGGCTAACTATGGCTACACCTTC
>NA|TRBV5-1|NA|TRBJ2-7
CASSSGWDNYEQYF
TGCGCCAGCAGCTCCGGCTGGGACAATTACGAGCAGTACTTC
>NA|TRBV30|NA|TRBJ1-3
CAWSFPVTSGNTIYF
TGTGCCTGGAGTTTTCCAGTAACCTCTGGAAACACCATATATTTT
>NA|TRBV27|NA|TRBJ1-1
CASSSQGQPNTEAFF
TGTGCCAGCAGTTCCCAAGGACAACCGAACACTGAAGCTTTCTTT
>TRBD1|TRBV11-2|few|TRBJ1-6
CASSQRPPGTESHSPLHF
TGTGCCAGCAGCCAAAGGCCCCCCGGGACAGAGAGCCATTCACCCCTCCACTTT